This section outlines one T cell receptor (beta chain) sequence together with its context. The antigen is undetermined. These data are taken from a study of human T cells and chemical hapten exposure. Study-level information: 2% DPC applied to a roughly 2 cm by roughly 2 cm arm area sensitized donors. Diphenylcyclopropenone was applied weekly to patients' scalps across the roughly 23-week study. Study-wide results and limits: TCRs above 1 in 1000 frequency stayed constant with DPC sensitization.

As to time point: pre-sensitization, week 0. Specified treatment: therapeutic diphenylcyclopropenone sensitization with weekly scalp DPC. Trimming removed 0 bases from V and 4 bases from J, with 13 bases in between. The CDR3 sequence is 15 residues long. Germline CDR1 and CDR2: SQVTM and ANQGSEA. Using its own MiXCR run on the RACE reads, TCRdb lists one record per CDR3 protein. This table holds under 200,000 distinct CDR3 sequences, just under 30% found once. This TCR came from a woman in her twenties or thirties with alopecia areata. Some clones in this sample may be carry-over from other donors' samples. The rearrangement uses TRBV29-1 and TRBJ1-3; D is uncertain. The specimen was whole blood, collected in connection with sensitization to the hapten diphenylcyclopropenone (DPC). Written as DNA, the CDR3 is TGCAGCGTTGAAGATCTCCGGGTGCCCGGAAACACCATATATTTT. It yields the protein CSVEDLRVPGNTIYF.